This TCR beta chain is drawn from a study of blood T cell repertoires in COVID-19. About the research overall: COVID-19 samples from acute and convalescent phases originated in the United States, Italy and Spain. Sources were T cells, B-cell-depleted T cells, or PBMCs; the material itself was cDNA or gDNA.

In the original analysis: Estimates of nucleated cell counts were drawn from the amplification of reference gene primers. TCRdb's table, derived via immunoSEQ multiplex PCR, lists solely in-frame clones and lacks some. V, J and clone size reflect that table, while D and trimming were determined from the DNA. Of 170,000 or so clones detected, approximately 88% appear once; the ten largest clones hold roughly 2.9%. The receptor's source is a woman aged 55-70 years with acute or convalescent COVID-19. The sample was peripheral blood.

The CDR3 is CASSHPGGGNTIYF. CDR3 nucleotides: TGCGCCAGCAGCCATCCAGGAGGTGGAAACACCATATATTTT. This rearrangement joins TRBV4-1 to TRBJ1-3; D gene uncertain. The germline V and J ends were trimmed by 3 bases and 3 bases, with 9 bases remaining between them. This CDR3 contains 14 residues. Germline lookup yields CDR1 MGHRA and CDR2 YSYEKL.